Given below is one TCR beta chain in context. The antigen remains unidentified. This table comes from immunoSEQ multiplex PCR, and its TCRdb copy is limited to in-frame clones, with some not included. This sample has 95,000 to 100,000 clones, with around 88% found just once. This sample was taken from a study of identifying expanded T cells in peripheral blood. The study's findings and limits: Variance in clone template counts between approximately 2-week samples significantly increased with total template count across all healthy donors. Differentially abundant clones: roughly 1.2 between replicates, approximately 15 at approximately two weeks, approximately 19 at four.

Collection occurred without any documented infections or immune events in donors. Germline assignment: CDR1 GTSNPN and CDR2 SVGIG (reference sequence). Trimming removed 3 bases from V and 2 bases from J, with 11 bases in between. The CDR3 covers 14 residues. This receptor was taken from a person aged 18-70 years in good health. Sample: blood. The V gene is TRBV30, the J gene TRBJ1-5; D is undetermined. CDR3 nucleotide sequence: TGTGCCTGGAGCACCGGCGGGGGCAATCAGCCCCAGCATTTT. Translation gives CAWSTGGGNQPQHF.